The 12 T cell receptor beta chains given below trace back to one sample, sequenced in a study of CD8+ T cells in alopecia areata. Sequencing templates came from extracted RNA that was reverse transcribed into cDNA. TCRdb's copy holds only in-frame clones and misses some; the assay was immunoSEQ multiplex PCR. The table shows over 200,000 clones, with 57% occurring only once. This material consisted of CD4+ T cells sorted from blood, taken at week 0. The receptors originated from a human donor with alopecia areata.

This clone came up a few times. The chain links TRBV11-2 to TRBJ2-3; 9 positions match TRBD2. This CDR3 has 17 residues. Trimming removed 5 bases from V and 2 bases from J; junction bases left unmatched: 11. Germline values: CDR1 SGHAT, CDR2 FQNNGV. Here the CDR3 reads CASSPRGSGGSTDTQYF. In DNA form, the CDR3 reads TGTGCCAGCAGCCCCCGGGGGAGCGGGGGGTCCACAGATACGCAGTATTTT.

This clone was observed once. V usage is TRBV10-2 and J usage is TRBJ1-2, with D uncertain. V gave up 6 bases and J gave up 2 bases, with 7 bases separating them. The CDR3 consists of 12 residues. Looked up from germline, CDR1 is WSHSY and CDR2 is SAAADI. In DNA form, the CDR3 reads TGCGCCAGCAGGGACGGCAACTATGGCTACACCTTC. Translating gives CASRDGNYGYTF.

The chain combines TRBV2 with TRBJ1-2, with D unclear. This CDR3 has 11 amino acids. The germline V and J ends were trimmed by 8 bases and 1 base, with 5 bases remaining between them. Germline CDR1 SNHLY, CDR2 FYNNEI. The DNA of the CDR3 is TGTGCCAGCCATGGTAACTATGGCTACACCTTC. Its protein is CASHGNYGYTF.

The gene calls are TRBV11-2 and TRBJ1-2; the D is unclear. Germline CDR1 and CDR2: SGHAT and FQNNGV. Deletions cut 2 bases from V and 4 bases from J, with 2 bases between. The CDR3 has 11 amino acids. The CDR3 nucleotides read TGTGCCAGCAGCTTAAGCTATGGCTACACCTTC. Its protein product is CASSLSYGYTF.

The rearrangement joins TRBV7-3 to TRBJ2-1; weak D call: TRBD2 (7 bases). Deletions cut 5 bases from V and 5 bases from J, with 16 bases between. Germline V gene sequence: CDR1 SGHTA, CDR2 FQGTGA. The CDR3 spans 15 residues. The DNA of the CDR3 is TGTGCCAGCAGCCAGGGGCGGGAGTATAACAATGAGCAGTTCTTC. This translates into CASSQGREYNNEQFF.

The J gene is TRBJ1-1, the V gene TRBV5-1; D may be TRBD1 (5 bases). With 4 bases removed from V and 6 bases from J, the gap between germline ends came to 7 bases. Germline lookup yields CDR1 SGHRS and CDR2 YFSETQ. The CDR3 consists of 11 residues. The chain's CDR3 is CASSGDSEAFF. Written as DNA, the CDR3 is TGCGCCAGCAGCGGGGACTCTGAAGCTTTCTTT. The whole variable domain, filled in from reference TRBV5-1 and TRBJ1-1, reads KAGVTQTPRYLIKTRGQQVTLSCSPISGHRSVSWYQQTPGQGLQFLFEYFSETQRNKGNFPGRFSGRQFSNSRSEMNVSTLELGDSALYLCASSGDSEAFFGQGTRLTVV.

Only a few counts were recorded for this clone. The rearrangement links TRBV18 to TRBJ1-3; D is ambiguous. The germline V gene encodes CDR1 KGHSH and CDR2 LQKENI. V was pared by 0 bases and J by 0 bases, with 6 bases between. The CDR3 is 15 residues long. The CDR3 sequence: CASSPPTVSGNTIYF. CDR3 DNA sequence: TGTGCCAGCTCACCACCGACTGTCTCTGGAAACACCATATATTTT.

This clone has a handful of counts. For the CDR3, the DNA is TGTGCCAGCTCACCCATACCGACCGTGGACCAAGAGACCCAGTACTTC. As protein: CASSPIPTVDQETQYF. This chain connects TRBV18 to TRBJ2-5; D gene ambiguous. Trimming left V 3 bases short and J 0 bases short, with 14 bases between. The CDR3 has 16 amino acids. CDR1 and CDR2 (germline): KGHSH, LQKENI. Using reference TRBV18 and TRBJ2-5 for the parts outside the CDR3, the full variable domain is NAGVMQNPRHLVRRRGQEARLRCSPMKGHSHVYWYRQLPEEGLKFMVYLQKENIIDESGMPKERFSAEFPKEGPSILRIQQVVRGDSAAYFCASSPIPTVDQETQYFGPGTRLLVL.

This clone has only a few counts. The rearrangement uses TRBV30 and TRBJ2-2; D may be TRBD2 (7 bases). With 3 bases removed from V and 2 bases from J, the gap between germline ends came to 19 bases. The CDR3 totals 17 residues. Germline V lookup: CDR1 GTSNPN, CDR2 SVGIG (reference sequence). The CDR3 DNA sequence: TGTGCCTGGAGAGCGGGACCGTGGACAGCAAACACCGGGGAGCTGTTTTTT. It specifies CAWRAGPWTANTGELFF.

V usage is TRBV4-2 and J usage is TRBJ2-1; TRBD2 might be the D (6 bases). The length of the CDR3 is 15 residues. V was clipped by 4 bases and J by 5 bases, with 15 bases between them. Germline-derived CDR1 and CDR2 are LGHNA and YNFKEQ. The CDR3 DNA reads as TGTGCCAGCAGCCGTCGGGACTCCGGACACAATGAGCAGTTCTTC. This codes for CASSRRDSGHNEQFF.

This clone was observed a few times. CDR3 residues: CASSPTGYGYTF. DNA for the CDR3: TGTGCCAGCTCCCCTACCGGGTATGGCTACACCTTC. The rearrangement joins TRBV2 to TRBJ1-2; D is ambiguous. CDR3 length equals 12 residues. Germline CDR1 reads SNHLY; CDR2 reads FYNNEI. Trimming shortened V by 8 bases and J by 5 bases, and 12 bases separated the two germline ends.

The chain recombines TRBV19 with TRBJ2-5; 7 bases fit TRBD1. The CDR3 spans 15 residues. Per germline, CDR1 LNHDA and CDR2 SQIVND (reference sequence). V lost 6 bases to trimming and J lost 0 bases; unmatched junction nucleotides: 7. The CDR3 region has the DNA TGTGCCAGTAGCTCACCCGGGACAGACCAAGAGACCCAGTACTTC. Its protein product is CASSSPGTDQETQYF.